The entry below describes one T cell receptor (beta chain). Its antigen remains unknown. This CDR3 region has 14 residues. The V end lost 3 bases, the J end lost 3 bases, and 11 bases lay between the germline ends. Germline values: CDR1 SGHAT, CDR2 FQNNGV. The record originates from a study of CD8 T cells in Susac syndrome. It was negative isolation that provided the CD8+ and CD4+ T cells, whereas TEMRA cells were enriched by FACS. Study findings and constraints: Individuals included in the TCR sequencing and HLA analysis were acknowledged by the study to be relatively few in number.

RNA amounts of roughly 0.5 to 1 ug underwent reverse transcription with random hexamers. The TCR beta CDR3 was amplified by immunoSEQ multiplex PCR across 54 Vbeta, 13 Jbeta. MiXCR, applied by TCRdb to the immunoSEQ multiplex PCR reads, yields one record per CDR3 protein. This table holds around 200,000 distinct CDR3 sequences, just under 95% found once. This chain connects TRBV11-2 to TRBJ1-2; D perhaps matches TRBD1 (6 bases). The sequenced sample was CD4+ T cells from PBMCs. This TCR derives from a human donor with multiple sclerosis. Here the CDR3 reads CASSLQDSYYGYTF. CDR3 nucleotides: TGTGCCAGCAGCTTGCAGGACAGTTACTATGGCTACACCTTC.